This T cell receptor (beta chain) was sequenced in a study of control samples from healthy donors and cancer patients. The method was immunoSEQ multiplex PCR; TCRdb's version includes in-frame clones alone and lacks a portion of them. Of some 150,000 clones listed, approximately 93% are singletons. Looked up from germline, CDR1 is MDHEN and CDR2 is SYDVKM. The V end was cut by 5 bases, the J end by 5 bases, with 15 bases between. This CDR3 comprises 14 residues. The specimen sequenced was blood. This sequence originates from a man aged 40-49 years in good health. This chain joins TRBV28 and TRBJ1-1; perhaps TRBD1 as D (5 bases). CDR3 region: CASSARGGRTEAFF. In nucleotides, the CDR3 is TGTGCCAGCAGTGCCCGGGGGGGGAGGACTGAAGCTTTCTTT.